This passage covers 2 T cell receptor beta chains from one sample sequenced in a study of response to subunit inactivated influenza vaccine. TCRdb re-called the RT-PCR reads with MiXCR, one entry per CDR3 protein. The sample contains hundreds of thousands of distinct CDR3 sequences, roughly 14% of which appear only once. Sequenced material: PBMCs from blood, taken less than 13 days after vaccination. The receptor set was obtained from a man aged 45-65 years who received an inactivated influenza vaccine.

V gene TRBV12-3 or TRBV12-4 combines with J gene TRBJ2-3; tentative D call: TRBD1 (6 bases). V was clipped by 7 bases and J by 4 bases, with 15 bases between them. The CDR3 sequence is 14 residues long. The CDR3 loop reads CASNPNRVPDTQYF. Here the CDR3 DNA reads TGTGCCAGCAACCCCAACAGGGTACCAGATACGCAGTATTTT.

The sample holds many counts of this clonotype. V usage is TRBV6-1 and J usage is TRBJ1-2; 10 bases fit TRBD1. V lost 8 bases, J lost 2 bases, and 5 bases stayed unmatched. Germline lookup yields CDR1 MNHNS and CDR2 SASEGT. The CDR3 runs to 14 residues. This CDR3 reads CASLTGGANYGYTF. The CDR3 nucleotides read TGTGCCAGCTTGACAGGGGGCGCCAACTATGGCTACACCTTC.